This is a list of T cell receptor beta chains from one sample in a study of OX40 agonist ivuxolimab in advanced cancers. The protocol was immunoSEQ multiplex PCR, while the TCRdb copy is restricted to in-frame clones and leaves out a portion. Of roughly 100,000 clones in the sample, 75% to 95% are singletons; the top ten hold 0.48%. The material sequenced was CD4+ or CD8+ T cells sorted from blood, taken in a trial of the OX40 agonist ivuxolimab. These receptors were taken from an adult with an advanced solid tumor such as melanoma, head and neck, liver or kidney cancer. CDR3s include the opening cysteine and the closing phenylalanine or tryptophan. D genes are given only for firm matches. Clone size, where shown, is once, few, many, or a class for clones that have expanded.

d_call,clone_size,v_call,j_call,cdr3_nt,cdr3_aa
.,.,TRBV28,TRBJ2-7,TGTGCCAGCAGTTTCCGGGGGACATCCTACGAGCAGTACTTC,CASSFRGTSYEQYF
.,.,TRBV5-1,TRBJ2-3,TGCGCCAGCAGCGAGGTGGGCTCTAGGGGAGATACGCAGTATTTT,CASSEVGSRGDTQYF
TRBD1,.,TRBV5-1,TRBJ2-3,TGCGCCAGCAGCTTAACAGGGGGCTGGAACACAGATACGCAGTATTTT,CASSLTGGWNTDTQYF
.,.,TRBV6-5,TRBJ1-1,TGTGCCACCCGACAGTCCCTGAACACTGAAGCTTTCTTT,CATRQSLNTEAFF
.,.,TRBV5-6,TRBJ2-3,TGTGCCAGCAGCTTGGCCTCGGGCACAGATACGCAGTATTTT,CASSLASGTDTQYF
.,.,TRBV4-3,TRBJ2-5,TGCGCCAGCAGCCAAGATGGGGCAGGGGTGGAGACCCAGTACTTC,CASSQDGAGVETQYF
.,.,TRBV19,TRBJ2-5,TGTGCCAGTAGTGTAGCGGCGCGGGAGACCCAGTACTTC,CASSVAARETQYF
TRBD1,.,TRBV6-6,TRBJ2-1,TGTGCCAGCACAGCAGGGGGACGCGAAGGGTATGAGCAGTTCTTC,CASTAGGREGYEQFF
TRBD1,.,TRBV29-1,TRBJ1-1,TGCAGCGTTGACGACAGGGTAGCCACTGAAGCTTTCTTT,CSVDDRVATEAFF
TRBD2,few,TRBV9,TRBJ2-1,TGTGCCAGCAGCGTAAGTCCCCTAGCGGGGGGCCCTTACAATGAGCAGTTCTTC,CASSVSPLAGGPYNEQFF
.,.,TRBV4-3,TRBJ2-7,TGCGCCAGCAGCCAAGATATCCGGGGCCCCTACCTCTACGAGCAGTACTTC,CASSQDIRGPYLYEQYF
.,.,TRBV9,TRBJ1-2,TGTGCCAGCAGCGTAGCATCGGGACTGGGCTACACCTTC,CASSVASGLGYTF
TRBD2,.,TRBV30,TRBJ2-3,TGTGCCTGGAGTTTGCGGGGGACAGATACGCAGTATTTT,CAWSLRGTDTQYF
TRBD1,.,TRBV6-5,TRBJ1-5,TGTGCCAGCAGTCCCGGGACAGAGAGCAATCAGCCCCAGCATTTT,CASSPGTESNQPQHF